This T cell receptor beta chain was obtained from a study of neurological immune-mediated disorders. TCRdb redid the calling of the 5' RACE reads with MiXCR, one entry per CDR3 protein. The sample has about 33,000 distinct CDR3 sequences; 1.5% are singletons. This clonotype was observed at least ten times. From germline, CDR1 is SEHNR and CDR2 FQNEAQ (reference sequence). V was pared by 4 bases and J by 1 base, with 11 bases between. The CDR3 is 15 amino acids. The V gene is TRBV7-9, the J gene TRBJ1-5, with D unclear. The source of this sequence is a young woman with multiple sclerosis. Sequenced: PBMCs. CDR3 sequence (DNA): TGTGCCAGCAGCTCTGGTGAGGTGAGCAATCAGCCCCAGCATTTT. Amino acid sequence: CASSSGEVSNQPQHF.